These T cell receptor beta chains were read from a single sample in a study of blood T cell repertoires in COVID-19. Method: immunoSEQ multiplex PCR; TCRdb's copy keeps in-frame clones and lacks some. The sample lists about 56,000 clones, around 80% occurring once. Sequencing was done on a sample of peripheral blood. All receptors come from a woman of 80 years or more with acute or convalescent COVID-19. CDR3s leave out the opening cysteine and the closing phenylalanine or tryptophan. The order of the fields is V gene, J gene, CDR3 protein.

>TRBV3-1/TRBV3-2|TRBJ2-3
ASSQGSSATQY
>TRBV14|TRBJ2-7
ASSGKTGVSYEQY
>TRBV1|TRBJ2-1
TSSQGRLAGHSPSWNEQF
>TRBV9|TRBJ1-2
ASSPRSYGNYGYT
>TRBV7-9|TRBJ2-2
ASSLTGGPGGGELF
>TRBV19|TRBJ1-6
ASKSQATFGNSPLH
>TRBV5-1|TRBJ2-2
ASSLTSRGTGELF
>TRBV7-9|TRBJ1-1
ASSPRTKNTEAF
>TRBV24-1|TRBJ2-1
ATSDPGQTNRNEQF
>TRBV12-5|TRBJ2-5
ASGLGLGGGRETQY
>TRBV9|TRBJ1-3
ASSSTRDSSGNTIY
>TRBV7-9|TRBJ1-2
ASSSGQGGDYGYT
>TRBV24-1|TRBJ2-2
ATSGQGYTGELF
>TRBV6-5|TRBJ1-2
ASSDSRVLSGYT
>TRBV9|TRBJ2-2
ASGGTGEPGELF
>TRBV10-3|TRBJ1-1
AISRQGVTEAF
>TRBV7-2|TRBJ1-5
ASSLAGQGNNQPQH
>TRBV9|TRBJ1-1
ASSVGEAQGEAF
>TRBV11-2|TRBJ2-7
ASAGLISYEQY